This TCR beta chain was identified in a study of T cell responses to AZD1222 COVID-19 vaccine. The method was immunoSEQ multiplex PCR; TCRdb's version includes in-frame clones alone and lacks a portion of them. The sample lists about 140,000 clones, more than 70% occurring once. CDR3 length: 14 amino acids. V was pared by 5 bases and J by 0 bases, with 8 bases between. Germline-derived CDR1 and CDR2 are LNHDA and SQIVND (reference sequence). Specimen: peripheral blood, collected on day 0 of AZD1222 vaccination. The receptor comes from an adult in good health. This sequence joins TRBV19 and TRBJ1-3; TRBD1 might be the D (6 bases). The CDR3 region has the DNA TGTGCCAGTAGTGCACAGGGCTCTGGAAACACCATATATTTT. As protein: CASSAQGSGNTIYF.